This is a list of T cell receptor beta chains from one sample in a study of shared clonotypes between healthy human individuals. TCRdb's table, derived via immunoSEQ multiplex PCR, lists solely in-frame clones and lacks some. The table has a few million clones, just under 95% seen once. Material: naive CD4+ T cells from PBMCs. Every receptor here comes from a man between 18 and 35 years old in good health. Some clones in this sample may be carry-over from other donors' samples. CDR3s leave out the opening cysteine and the closing phenylalanine or tryptophan.

>13|TRBV19
ASSKRELATGELF
>10|TRBV18
ASSPETYEQY
>11|TRBV19
ASGLGATDTQY
>12|TRBV27
ASSSVGIGNEQF
>16|TRBV5-4
ASSERPGQGLNTGELF
>13|TRBV28
ASTYYRGQAGELF
>15|TRBV7-9
ASSTSLGQGPSYEQY
>13|TRBV7-2
ASSLALRGPNEQY
>14|TRBV13
ASSSRTSGIPYEQY
>13|TRBV2
ASSGETVDYQPQH
>12|TRBV2
ASRGTGGSYGYT
>11|TRBV30
AWSRQEVQPQH
>13|TRBV15
ATSRVRGNRGEQF
>12|TRBV19
ASSIRGSSGEQY
>12|TRBV10-3
AISDGTGSYEQY
>11|TRBV28
ASSWGLADTQY
>11|TRBV7-2
ASSLGWTDTQY
>12|TRBV14
ASSQSTNGYEQY
>10|TRBV2
ASRSDPDTQY
>11|TRBV7-3
ASSLRAGTEAF
>14|TRBV11-2
ASSSYKQGGGDGYT
>13|TRBV28
ASSRYRASNEKLF
>13|TRBV5-1
ASSLVTGGSQPQH
>16|TRBV9
ASSPGLAGGRSTDTQY
>14|TRBV14
ASSRQIIQSGNEQY
>16|TRBV28
ASSLGASGRTLGYEQY
>11|TRBV28
ASRPTVSQPQH
>13|TRBV2
ASSVDRVGNQPQH
>14|TRBV5-1
ASSLARGHPEEEQY
>15|TRBV5-6
ASSPGTALLSGNTIY
>16|TRBV10-3
AISGGPGLAESTDTQY
>11|TRBV18
ASSPGIEETQY
>12|TRBV6-1
ASSQTGGETEAF
>11|TRBV27
ANPGTFQETQY
>12|TRBV6-1
ASSGDRSNTEAF
>13|TRBV5-5
ASSSPGNLDTEAF
>11|TRBV5-3
ARSRDFNNEQF
>12|TRBV7-3
ASTFTPGGGELF
>14|TRBV29-1
SVGNRTSGRASEQF
>14|TRBV19
ASSIAGAYSNQPQH
>9|TRBV20-1
SAKIGETQY
>10|TRBV29-1
SVTSGRQSDT
>14|TRBV5-4
ASSWASREGQETQY
>12|TRBV7-9
ASSLGDPGQPQH
>16|TRBV10-1
ASSESLNSGSSYNEQF
>13|TRBV5-4
ASSLPTGTAGELF
>11|TRBV11-3
ASSPTLEETQY
>14|TRBV7-2
ASSVQGAPTNEKLF
>13|TRBV28
ASVGGTVPTGELF
>13|TRBV5-1
ASSTGLAGAYEQY
>12|TRBV6-1
ASSDHRSNQPQH
>11|TRBV7-3
ASSLSRGLEQF
>13|TRBV11-2
ASSFSSKGGVEAF
>12|TRBV5-6
ASSFERGYNEQY
>12|TRBV18
ASSQGQGSYEQY